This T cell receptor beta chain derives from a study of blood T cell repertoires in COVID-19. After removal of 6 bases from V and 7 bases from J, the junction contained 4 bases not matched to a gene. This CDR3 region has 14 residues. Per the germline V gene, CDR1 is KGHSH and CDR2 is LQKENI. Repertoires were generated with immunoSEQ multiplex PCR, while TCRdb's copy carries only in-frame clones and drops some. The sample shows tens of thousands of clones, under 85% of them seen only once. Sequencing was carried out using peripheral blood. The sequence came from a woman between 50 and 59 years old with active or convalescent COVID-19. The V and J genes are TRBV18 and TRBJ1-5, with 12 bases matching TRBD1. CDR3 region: CASSGDRGHQPQHF. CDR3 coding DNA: TGTGCCAGCTCGGGGGACAGGGGGCACCAGCCCCAGCATTTT.